These T cell receptor beta chains were read from a single sample in a study of Graves' ophthalmopathy and Graves' hyperthyroidism. TCRdb processed the multiplex PCR reads anew with MiXCR; each CDR3 protein has one entry. The data hold approximately 500,000 distinct CDR3 sequences, with about an eighth observed a single time. The source material was blood. All receptors derive from a woman aged 25 to 39 with Graves' ophthalmopathy. The CDR3 runs from the conserved cysteine through the conserved F or W. A D gene is named only where the DNA matches it firmly. A clone size is listed for some rows: how often the clone was seen (once, few, many), or a class if it is expanded.

TRBD1,17,TRBV2,TRBJ1-1,many,CASSENFDRAIYTEAFF,TGTGCCAGCAGTGAAAATTTCGACAGGGCCATCTACACTGAAGCTTTCTTT
TRBD1,18,TRBV6-4,TRBJ1-2,many,CASSLKRGTGATNYGYTF,TGTGCCAGCAGCCTCAAACGAGGGACAGGAGCCACTAACTATGGCTACACCTTC
NA,14,TRBV6-5,TRBJ2-2,many,CASRTQGRAGELFF,TGTGCCAGCAGAACACAGGGAAGGGCCGGGGAGCTGTTTTTT
NA,12,TRBV12-3/TRBV12-4,TRBJ1-2,NA,CASTYSGLTYTF,TGTGCCAGCACCTACAGCGGGCTAACCTACACCTTC
NA,14,TRBV2,TRBJ1-1,NA,CASSGWIANTDAFF,TGTGCCAGCAGCGGATGGATAGCGAACACTGATGCTTTCTTT
TRBD1,12,TRBV14,TRBJ2-7,NA,CASRGQGPPTYF,TGTGCCAGCAGGGGACAGGGGCCTCCTACGTACTTC
NA,14,TRBV14,TRBJ2-7,few,CASSQAGPAYEQYF,TGTGCCAGCAGCCAAGCAGGTCCAGCCTACGAGCAGTACTTC
TRBD1,16,TRBV28,TRBJ1-2,NA,CASSLTKWDRAYGYTF,TGTGCCAGCAGTTTGACGAAGTGGGACAGGGCCTATGGCTACACCTTC
NA,12,TRBV20-1,TRBJ2-7,NA,CSALGGAGEQYF,TGCAGTGCTTTAGGGGGCGCGGGAGAGCAGTACTTC
TRBD1,16,TRBV12-3/TRBV12-4,TRBJ1-6,many,CASSQTGGSRNSPLHF,TGTGCCAGCAGTCAGACAGGGGGCTCAAGGAATTCACCCCTCCACTTT
NA,13,TRBV7-9,TRBJ2-5,few,CASSLQGTETQYF,TGTGCCAGCAGCTTACAGGGGACGGAGACCCAGTACTTC
TRBD1,13,TRBV29-1,TRBJ2-2,many,CSVATGRTGELFF,TGCAGCGTCGCGACAGGGCGTACCGGGGAGCTGTTTTTT
NA,15,TRBV28,TRBJ1-1,few,CASRLWAALNTEAFF,TGTGCCAGCAGACTTTGGGCCGCTCTAAACACTGAAGCTTTCTTT
NA,17,TRBV19,TRBJ2-1,NA,CASSIETGLSSYNEKFF,TGTGCCAGTAGTATAGAGACAGGTCTAAGCTCCTACAATGAGAAGTTCTTC
TRBD1,17,TRBV6-1,TRBJ1-2,many,CASSGRGPFDFNYGYTF,TGTGCCAGCAGTGGAAGGGGGCCCTTCGACTTTAACTATGGCTACACCTTC
NA,13,TRBV2,TRBJ2-2,few,CASSETSAGELFF,TGTGCCAGCAGCGAAACTAGTGCCGGGGAGCTGTTTTTT
NA,11,TRBV5-1,TRBJ2-7,few,CASSSTYVQYF,TGCGCCAGCAGCTCCACCTACGTGCAGTACTTC
NA,14,TRBV7-2,TRBJ2-7,once,CASSLRERGYEQYF,TGTGCCAGCAGCTTACGGGAGAGGGGATACGAGCAGTACTTC
NA,13,TRBV20-1,TRBJ1-1,many,CSIDSQKNTEAFF,TGCAGTATCGACAGCCAGAAGAACACTGAAGCTTTCTTT
NA,16,TRBV15,TRBJ1-6,many,CATSSDGRGYNSPLHF,TGTGCCACCAGCAGTGATGGCCGGGGATATAATTCACCCCTCCACTTT
NA,14,TRBV2,TRBJ1-1,many,CASSLQGINTEAFF,TGTGCCAGCAGTCTTCAGGGGATTAACACTGAAGCTTTCTTT
NA,15,TRBV9,TRBJ2-7,few,CASSVVPEGGSEQYF,TGTGCCAGCAGCGTAGTCCCCGAGGGTGGAAGCGAGCAGTACTTC
TRBD2,18,TRBV3-1,TRBJ2-7,few,CASSQGTSGGTGAREQYF,TGTGCCAGCAGCCAAGGTACTAGCGGGGGGACAGGGGCCCGCGAGCAGTACTTC
TRBD1,15,TRBV13,TRBJ2-5,many,CASSPTTGAPETQYF,TGTGCCAGCAGCCCCACAACAGGGGCCCCGGAGACCCAGTACTTC
NA,11,TRBV7-3,TRBJ2-2,many,CASGSGGELFF,TGTGCCAGCGGATCGGGCGGGGAGCTGTTTTTT
NA,16,TRBV9,TRBJ2-6,few,CASSVAWSSGANVLTF,TGTGCCAGCAGCGTAGCGTGGTCCTCTGGGGCCAACGTCCTGACTTTC
NA,11,TRBV7-2,TRBJ2-7,NA,CASSRGFEQYF,TGTGCCAGCAGTAGAGGTTTCGAGCAGTACTTC
TRBD1,15,TRBV2,TRBJ1-6,many,CASSAWTGGISPLHF,TGTGCCAGCAGTGCTTGGACAGGGGGGATCTCACCCCTCCACTTT
NA,12,TRBV7-2,TRBJ2-5,many,CASSGTAETQYF,TGTGCCAGCAGCGGTACGGCGGAGACCCAGTACTTC
NA,15,TRBV27,TRBJ2-6,few,CASSLIFSGANVLTF,TGTGCCAGCAGTTTGATTTTCTCTGGGGCCAACGTCCTGACTTTC
NA,15,TRBV7-3,TRBJ2-5,many,CASSLTGATEETQYF,TGTGCCAGCAGCTTAACAGGGGCGACAGAAGAGACCCAGTACTTC
NA,13,TRBV28,TRBJ1-1,once,CASSRLGAIEAFF,TGTGCCAGCAGCCGACTGGGGGCCATTGAAGCTTTCTTT
NA,19,TRBV6-1,TRBJ1-2,many,CASSEAAMRQGIPGYGYTF,TGTGCCAGCAGTGAAGCAGCGATGCGACAAGGGATCCCTGGGTATGGCTACACCTTC
TRBD1,16,TRBV2,TRBJ2-4,few,CASSGPGTGTGDIQYF,TGTGCCAGCAGTGGTCCCGGGACAGGGACCGGAGACATTCAGTACTTC
NA,14,TRBV30,TRBJ2-5,many,CAWSRLQGGETQYF,TGTGCCTGGAGTCGTTTGCAGGGTGGAGAGACCCAGTACTTC
TRBD1,13,TRBV20-1,TRBJ2-5,few,CSAILGTEETQYF,TGCAGTGCTATTTTAGGGACAGAAGAGACCCAGTACTTC
NA,13,TRBV29-1,TRBJ2-5,many,CSVAGAQQETQYF,TGCAGCGTTGCGGGGGCACAACAAGAGACCCAGTACTTC
NA,15,TRBV12-3/TRBV12-4,TRBJ1-1,many,CASSLVFGFGTEAFF,TGTGCCAGCAGTTTAGTCTTCGGGTTCGGCACTGAAGCTTTCTTT
NA,16,TRBV20-1,TRBJ2-3,many,CSATKQDQTWGDTQYF,TGCAGTGCTACCAAACAGGACCAAACGTGGGGAGATACGCAGTATTTT
NA,14,TRBV30,TRBJ1-2,many,CAWLTPAYYYGYTF,TGTGCCTGGCTTACCCCGGCCTATTACTATGGCTACACCTTC
TRBD1,16,TRBV4-1,TRBJ2-5,few,CASSLPQDRAQETQYF,TGCGCCAGCAGCCTACCCCAGGACAGGGCTCAAGAGACCCAGTACTTC
NA,17,TRBV12-3/TRBV12-4,TRBJ2-7,many,CASSSTPGQRVLDEQYF,TGTGCCAGCAGCAGCACCCCAGGACAGAGAGTTTTGGACGAGCAGTACTTC
NA,13,TRBV30,TRBJ2-7,NA,CAWSSPNSYEQYF,TGTGCCTGGAGTAGCCCCAATTCCTACGAGCAGTACTTC
NA,12,TRBV6-1,TRBJ1-6,few,CASGVNNSPLHF,TGTGCCAGCGGGGTTAATAATTCACCCCTCCACTTT
TRBD2,15,TRBV11-2,TRBJ2-5,few,CASSSLGGIQETQYF,TGTGCCAGCAGCTCCCTCGGGGGGATCCAAGAGACCCAGTACTTC
TRBD1,15,TRBV28,TRBJ2-5,many,CASSPPTGDQETQYF,TGTGCCAGCAGCCCACCTACAGGGGACCAAGAGACCCAGTACTTC
NA,17,TRBV28,TRBJ1-6,few,CASKGDRAKGGNSPLHF,TGTGCCAGCAAGGGGGACCGGGCTAAAGGAGGGAATTCACCCCTCCACTTT
TRBD1,13,TRBV28,TRBJ1-2,many,CASSSGQSYGYTF,TGTGCCAGCAGTTCGGGACAGTCCTATGGCTACACCTTC
TRBD2,13,TRBV6-1,TRBJ2-7,many,CASRDDTSDEQYF,TGTGCCAGCAGGGACGATACTAGCGACGAGCAGTACTTC
NA,15,TRBV29-1,TRBJ1-1,many,CSVDSYSNMNTEAFF,TGCAGCGTTGATTCATACAGCAACATGAACACTGAAGCTTTCTTT
TRBD1,15,TRBV7-3,TRBJ2-4,many,CASSQQGSRGDIQYF,TGTGCCAGCAGCCAACAGGGGAGCAGAGGAGACATTCAGTACTTC
NA,16,TRBV27,TRBJ2-7,many,CASPIRGPTRVWEQYF,TGTGCCAGCCCTATAAGGGGCCCGACCAGGGTCTGGGAGCAGTACTTC